This T cell receptor beta chain is drawn from a study of cytomegalovirus exposure and HLA in healthy donors. Study details: HLA-typed donors were the source of about 85 million unique TCRs, which an early data release held.

J gave up 5 bases and V 4 bases, and 5 bases lay outside the gene matches. Looked up from germline, CDR1 is SEHNR and CDR2 is FQNEAQ (reference sequence). The CDR3 covers 16 residues. General study points: Within an earlier analysis, most TCR beta V segments proved productive either about 90% or about 30% of the time.

Amplification used 60 Vbeta primers and 13 Jbeta primers. Profiling relied on immunoSEQ multiplex PCR, and the TCRdb table lists in-frame clones only, not all of them. Among about 130,000 clones listed, less than 85% were seen once. Remarks on this clone: Its cognate antigen is unknown.

The sample taken for sequencing was PBMCs. The V call is TRBV7-9, the J call TRBJ2-3; 14 nucleotides agree with TRBD2. This sequence originates from a man aged 18 to 29 in good health and CMV-seropositive. Here the CDR3 reads CASSSTSGRARDTQYF. CDR3 nucleotide sequence: TGTGCCAGCAGCTCGACTAGCGGGAGGGCAAGAGATACGCAGTATTTT.